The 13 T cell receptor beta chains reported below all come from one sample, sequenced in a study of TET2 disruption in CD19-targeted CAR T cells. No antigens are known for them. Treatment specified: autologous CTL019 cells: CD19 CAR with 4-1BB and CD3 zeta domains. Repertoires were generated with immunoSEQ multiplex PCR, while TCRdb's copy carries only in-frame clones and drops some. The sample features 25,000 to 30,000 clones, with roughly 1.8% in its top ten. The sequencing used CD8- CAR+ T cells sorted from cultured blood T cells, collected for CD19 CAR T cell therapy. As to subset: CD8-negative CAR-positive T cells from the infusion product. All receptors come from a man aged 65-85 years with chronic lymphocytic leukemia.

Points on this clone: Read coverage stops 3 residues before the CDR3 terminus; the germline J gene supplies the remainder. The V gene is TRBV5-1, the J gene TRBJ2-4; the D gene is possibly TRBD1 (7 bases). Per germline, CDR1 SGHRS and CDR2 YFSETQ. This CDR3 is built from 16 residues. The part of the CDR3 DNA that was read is TGCGCCAGCAGCTTGGGGGGGGACAGAACTCAAGAGACT. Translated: CASSLGGDRTQET. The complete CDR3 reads CASSLGGDRTQETQYF.

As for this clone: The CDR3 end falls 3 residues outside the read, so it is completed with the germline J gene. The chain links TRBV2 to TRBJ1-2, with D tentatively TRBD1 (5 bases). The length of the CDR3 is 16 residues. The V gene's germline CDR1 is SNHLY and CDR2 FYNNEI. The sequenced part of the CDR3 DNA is TGTGCCAGCAGTGATAGTGGACTAGCGGGGGGAAATGAC. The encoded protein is CASSDSGLAGGND. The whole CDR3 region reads CASSDSGLAGGNDYTF.

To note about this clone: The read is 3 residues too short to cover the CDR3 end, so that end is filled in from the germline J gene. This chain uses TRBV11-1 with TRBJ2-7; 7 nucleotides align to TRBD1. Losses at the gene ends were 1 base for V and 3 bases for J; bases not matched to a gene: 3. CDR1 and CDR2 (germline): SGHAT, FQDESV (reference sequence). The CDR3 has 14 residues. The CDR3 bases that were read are TGTGCCAGCAGCTTAGAGGGGGCTGGCTACGAG. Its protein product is CASSLEGAGYE. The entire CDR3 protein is CASSLEGAGYEQYF.

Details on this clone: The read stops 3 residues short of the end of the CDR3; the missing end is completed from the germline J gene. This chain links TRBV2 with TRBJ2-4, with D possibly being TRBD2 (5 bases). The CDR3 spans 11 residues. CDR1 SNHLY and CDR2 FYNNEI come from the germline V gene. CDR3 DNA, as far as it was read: TGTGCCAGCAAACTAGAAGAGACT. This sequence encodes CASKLEET. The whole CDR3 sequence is CASKLEETQYF.

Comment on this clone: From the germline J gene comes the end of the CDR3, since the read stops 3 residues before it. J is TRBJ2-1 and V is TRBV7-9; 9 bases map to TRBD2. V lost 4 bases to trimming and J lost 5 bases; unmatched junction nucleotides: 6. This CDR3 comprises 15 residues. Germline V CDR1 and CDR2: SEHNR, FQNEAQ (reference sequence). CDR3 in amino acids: CASSWRGGIDNEQFF. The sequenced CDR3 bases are TGTGCCAGCAGCTGGCGGGGGGGCATAGACAATGAG.

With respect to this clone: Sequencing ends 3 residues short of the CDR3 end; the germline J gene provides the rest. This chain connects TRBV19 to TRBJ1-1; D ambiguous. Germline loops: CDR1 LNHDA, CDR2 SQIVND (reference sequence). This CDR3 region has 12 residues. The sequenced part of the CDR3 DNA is TGTGCCAGTAGTACCTTCACAGATACG. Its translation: CASSTFTDT. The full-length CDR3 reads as CASSTFTDTAFF.

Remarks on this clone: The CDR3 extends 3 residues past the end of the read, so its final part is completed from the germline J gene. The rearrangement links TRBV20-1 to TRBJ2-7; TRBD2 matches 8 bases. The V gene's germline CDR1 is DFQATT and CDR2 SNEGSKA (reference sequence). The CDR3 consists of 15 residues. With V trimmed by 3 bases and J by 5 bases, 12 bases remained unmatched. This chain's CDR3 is CSASWSGGRYNEQYF. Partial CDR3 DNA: TGCAGTGCTAGCTGGTCGGGGGGGCGGTATAACGAG.

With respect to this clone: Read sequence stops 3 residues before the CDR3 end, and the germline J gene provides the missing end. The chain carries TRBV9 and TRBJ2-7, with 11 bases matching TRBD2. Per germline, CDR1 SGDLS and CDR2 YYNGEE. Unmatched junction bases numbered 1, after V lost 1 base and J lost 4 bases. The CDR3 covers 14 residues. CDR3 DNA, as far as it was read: TGTGCCAGCAGCGTAACTAGCGGGGGTTACGAG. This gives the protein CASSVTSGGYE. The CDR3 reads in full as CASSVTSGGYEQYF.

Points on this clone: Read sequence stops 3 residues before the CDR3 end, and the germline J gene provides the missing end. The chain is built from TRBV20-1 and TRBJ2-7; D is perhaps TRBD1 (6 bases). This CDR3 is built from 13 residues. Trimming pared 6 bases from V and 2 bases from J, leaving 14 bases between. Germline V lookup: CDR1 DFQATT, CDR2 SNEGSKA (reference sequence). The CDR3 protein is CSAARTDTYEQYF. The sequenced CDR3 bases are TGCAGTGCCGCCCGGACAGACACCTACGAG.

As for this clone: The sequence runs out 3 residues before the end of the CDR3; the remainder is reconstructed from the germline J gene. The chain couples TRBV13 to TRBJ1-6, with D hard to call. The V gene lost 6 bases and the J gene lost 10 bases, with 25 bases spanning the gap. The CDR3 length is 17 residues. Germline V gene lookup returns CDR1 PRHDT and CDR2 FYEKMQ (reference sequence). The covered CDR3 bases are TGTGCCAGCAGTCGCTGGCGGGGAGTCGGTGTAGGATCACCC. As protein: CASSRWRGVGVGSP. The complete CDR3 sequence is CASSRWRGVGVGSPLHF. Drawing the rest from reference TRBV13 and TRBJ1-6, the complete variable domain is AAGVIQSPRHLIKEKRETATLKCYPIPRHDTVYWYQQGPGQDPQFLISFYEKMQSDKGSIPDRFSAQQFSDYHSELNMSSLELGDSALYFCASSRWRGVGVGSPLHFGNGTRLTVT.

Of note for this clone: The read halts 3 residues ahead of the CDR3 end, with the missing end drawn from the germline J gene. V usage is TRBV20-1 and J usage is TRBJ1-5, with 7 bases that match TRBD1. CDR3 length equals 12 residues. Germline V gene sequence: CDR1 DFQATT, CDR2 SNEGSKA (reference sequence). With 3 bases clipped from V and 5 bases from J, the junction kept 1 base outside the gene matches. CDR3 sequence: CSASDRDQPQHF. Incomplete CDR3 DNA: TGCAGTGCTAGTGACAGGGATCAGCCC.

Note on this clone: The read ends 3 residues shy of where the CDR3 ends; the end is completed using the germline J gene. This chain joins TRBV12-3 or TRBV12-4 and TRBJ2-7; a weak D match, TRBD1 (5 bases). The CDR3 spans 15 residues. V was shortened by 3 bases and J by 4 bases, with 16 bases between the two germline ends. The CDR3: CASSFTPTGVYEQYF. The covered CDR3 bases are TGTGCCAGCAGTTTTACCCCTACAGGTGTATACGAG.

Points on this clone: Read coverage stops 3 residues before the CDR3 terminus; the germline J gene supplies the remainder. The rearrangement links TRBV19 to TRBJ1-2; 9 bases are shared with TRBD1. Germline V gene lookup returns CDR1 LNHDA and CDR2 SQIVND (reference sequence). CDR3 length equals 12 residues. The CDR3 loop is CASWDRVGDYTF. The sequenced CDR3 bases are TGTGCCAGTTGGGACAGGGTAGGTGAC.